The T cell receptor (beta chain) described here comes from a study of immune cell composition in non-small cell lung cancer. General study results and limits: Roughly 82% of squamous and under 35% of adenocarcinoma cases had tumour-associated clones >0.5%.

Using immunoSEQ multiplex PCR, the repertoire was profiled, and TCRdb retains in-frame clones only, with some absent. Altogether 11,000 to 15,000 clones are present, approximately 84% being singletons, with the ten largest covering 8.5% to 14%. Concerning this clone: Its antigen is currently unknown.

This CDR3 region has 12 residues. With 7 bases removed from V and 5 bases from J, the gap between germline ends came to 11 bases. The germline V gene encodes CDR1 MNHNS and CDR2 SASEGT. The receptor comes from a human donor with non-small cell lung cancer. Sequenced material: lung tumor tissue. This sequence joins TRBV6-1 and TRBJ2-5; D unclear. Written as DNA, the CDR3 is TGTGCCAGCATTGGGAATTCCGAGACCCAGTACTTC. Translated: CASIGNSETQYF.